The entry below describes one T cell receptor beta chain. Using immunoSEQ multiplex PCR, the repertoire was profiled, and TCRdb retains in-frame clones only, with some absent. The sample has roughly 230,000 clones, almost 90% seen once. The data were taken from a study of blood T cell repertoires in COVID-19. The V gene's germline CDR1 is MNHEY and CDR2 SVGAGI. This CDR3 has 15 amino acids. V lost 4 bases to trimming and J lost 1 base; unmatched junction nucleotides: 3. The sample consisted of peripheral blood. The receptor comes from a woman aged 60-75 years with COVID-19, enrolled during active disease. The V and J genes are TRBV6-5 and TRBJ2-2; 7 nucleotides match TRBD1. The CDR3: CASSSTGMNTGELFF. As DNA, the CDR3 is TGTGCCAGCAGTTCGACAGGGATGAACACCGGGGAGCTGTTTTTT.